This T cell receptor (beta chain) was observed in a study of response to subunit inactivated influenza vaccine. In TCRdb, the RT-PCR reads were re-called with MiXCR into one record per CDR3 protein. The repertoire holds under 950,000 distinct CDR3 sequences, with around 20% as singletons. This CDR3 has 12 residues. V was pared by 8 bases and J by 4 bases, with 9 bases between. In its sample, this clonotype was seen many times. The gene calls are TRBV12-3 or TRBV12-4 and TRBJ1-5; D uncertain. The TCR was taken from a man between 45 and 60 years old who received an inactivated influenza vaccine. Source: PBMCs from blood, taken 5 to 6 days after vaccination. This CDR3 is CASSGLNQPQHF. In DNA form, the CDR3 reads TGTGCCAGCTCGGGCCTTAATCAGCCCCAGCATTTT.